The 13 T cell receptor beta chains in this list originate from one sample, sequenced in a study of neurological immune-mediated disorders. TCRdb used MiXCR to reprocess the 5' RACE reads, holding one entry per CDR3 protein. Of 66,000 or so distinct CDR3 sequences detected, 5.2% appear once; the ten largest clones hold 2.5% to 3%. The specimen was PBMCs. Receptor source: a young woman with multiple sclerosis.

The chain joins TRBV5-1 to TRBJ1-2; a weak D match, TRBD1 (6 bases). Germline loops: CDR1 SGHRS, CDR2 YFSETQ. Deletions cut 4 bases from V and 4 bases from J, with 8 bases between. This CDR3 has 12 amino acids. In DNA form, the CDR3 reads TGCGCCAGCAGCCAGGACAGCTATGGCTACACCTTC. It translates to CASSQDSYGYTF.

Many counts were recorded for this clonotype. J is TRBJ1-1 and V is TRBV6-5, with D possibly matching TRBD1 (6 bases). The CDR3 is 13 residues long. The germline CDR1 and CDR2 sequences are MNHEY and SVGAGI. Trimming pared 0 bases from V and 8 bases from J, leaving 10 bases between. The CDR3: CASSYSGGQEAFF. The DNA of the CDR3 is TGTGCCAGCAGTTACTCGGGGGGCCAGGAAGCTTTCTTT.

This clonotype was counted at least ten times. The chain joins TRBV6-6 to TRBJ1-5, with TRBD1 as a possible D gene (5 bases). The CDR3 is 14 amino acids. The V gene lost 2 bases and the J gene lost 0 bases, with 5 bases spanning the gap. Germline CDR1 reads MNHNY; CDR2 reads SVGAGI (reference sequence). The CDR3 coding sequence is TGTGCCAGCAGTTACGGGGGTAGCAATCAGCCCCAGCATTTT. Encoded protein: CASSYGGSNQPQHF.

This clonotype was seen many times. The chain links TRBV12-3 or TRBV12-4 to TRBJ1-1; TRBD1 matches at 7 bases. The CDR3 length is 14 residues. With 6 bases clipped from V and 0 bases from J, the junction kept 4 bases outside the gene matches. The CDR3 reads CASSRGGVNTEAFF. The CDR3 region has the DNA TGTGCCAGCAGCAGGGGGGGGGTGAACACTGAAGCTTTCTTT.

This clonotype has ten or more counts. The genes are TRBV5-5 and TRBJ2-3; D not certain. Trimming pared 4 bases from V and 0 bases from J, leaving 9 bases between. The CDR3 totals 14 residues. Germline values: CDR1 SGHKS, CDR2 YYEKEE (reference sequence). Written as DNA, the CDR3 is TGTGCCAGCAGCCATGTGGACAGCACAGATACGCAGTATTTT. Its translation: CASSHVDSTDTQYF.

The table lists this clonotype with a count of one. It may be a read error: a sequence one base away is much more abundant. This chain links TRBV20-1 with TRBJ2-3; D not certain. This CDR3 contains 14 residues. Looked up from germline, CDR1 is DFQATT and CDR2 is SNEGSKA (reference sequence). With 2 bases removed from V and 0 bases from J, the gap between germline ends came to 9 bases. CDR3 sequence (DNA): TGCAGTGCTAGACCCGTACCTAGCACAGATACGCAGTATTTT. As protein: CSARPVPSTDTQYF.

This clonotype was recorded many times. The V and J genes are TRBV20-1 and TRBJ2-5, with unresolved D. The CDR3 runs 11 residues. V lost 0 bases and J lost 3, with 2 bases in between. Germline V gene data show CDR1 as DFQATT and CDR2 as SNEGSKA (reference sequence). This CDR3 reads CSARDEETQYF. The CDR3 DNA follows: TGCAGTGCTAGAGATGAAGAGACCCAGTACTTC.

This clonotype was seen at least ten times. The V and J genes are TRBV20-1 and TRBJ2-7; D unclear. The length of the CDR3 is 11 residues. Germline CDR1 and CDR2: DFQATT and SNEGSKA (reference sequence). Trimming took off 7 bases at V and 1 base at J, with 8 bases between the two ends. This chain's CDR3 is CSVVGSYEQYF. DNA of the CDR3: TGCAGTGTGGTAGGGTCCTACGAGCAGTACTTC.

This clonotype has more than one count but fewer than ten. A junction boundary mismatches the germline segment, possibly from a read error. The DNA for the CDR3 is TGTGCCAGCCGCAGGGACAATCAGCCCCAGAATTTT. Protein: CASRRDNQPQNF. The rearrangement uses TRBV2 and TRBJ1-5; TRBD1 might be the D (6 bases). This CDR3 has 12 amino acids. Germline values: CDR1 SNHLY, CDR2 FYNNEI.

A single count supports this clonotype. Since no conserved phenylalanine or tryptophan closes the CDR3, a read error is the likely cause. The gene calls are TRBV7-8 and TRBJ2-2, with TRBD2 as a possible D gene (5 bases). CDR1 is SGHVS and CDR2 is FQNEAQ in the germline V gene. This CDR3 is built from 13 residues. V lost 10 bases and J 2 bases, leaving 11 bases between the germline ends. The CDR3 sequence is CATQRSNTGELFI. CDR3 coding DNA: TGTGCCACCCAGCGGTCCAACACCGGGGAGCTGTTTATT.

At least ten counts were recorded for this clonotype. The rearrangement joins TRBV20-1 to TRBJ2-3, with TRBD2 as a possible D gene (6 bases). Trimming removed 0 bases at V and 1 base at J, with 11 bases between. CDR3 length: 15 amino acids. Germline V gene sequence: CDR1 DFQATT, CDR2 SNEGSKA (reference sequence). CDR3 sequence reads: CSARDPQRGTDTQYF. DNA for the CDR3: TGCAGTGCTAGAGATCCCCAGCGGGGCACAGATACGCAGTATTTT.

Regarding this clonotype: The junction departs from the called germline gene at one end, perhaps through a read error. This rearrangement joins TRBV15 to TRBJ1-3; the match to TRBD1 covers 7 bases. Germline V gives CDR1 LNHNV, CDR2 YYDKDF (reference sequence). This CDR3 region has 14 residues. Here the CDR3 reads CATQTGTEGKTIYF. CDR3 DNA: TGTGCCACGCAGACCGGGACAGAGGGAAAAACCATATATTTT.

At least ten counts were recorded for this clonotype. The chain recombines TRBV27 with TRBJ1-3, with a tentative D call TRBD1 (5 bases). The germline CDR1 and CDR2 sequences are MNHEY and SMNVEV (reference sequence). Trimming left V 6 bases short and J 0 bases short, with 12 bases between. CDR3 size: 15 residues. The CDR3 nucleotides read TGTGCCAGCAGGCGGGACTCTAGCTCTGGAAACACCATATATTTT. It codes for CASRRDSSSGNTIYF.